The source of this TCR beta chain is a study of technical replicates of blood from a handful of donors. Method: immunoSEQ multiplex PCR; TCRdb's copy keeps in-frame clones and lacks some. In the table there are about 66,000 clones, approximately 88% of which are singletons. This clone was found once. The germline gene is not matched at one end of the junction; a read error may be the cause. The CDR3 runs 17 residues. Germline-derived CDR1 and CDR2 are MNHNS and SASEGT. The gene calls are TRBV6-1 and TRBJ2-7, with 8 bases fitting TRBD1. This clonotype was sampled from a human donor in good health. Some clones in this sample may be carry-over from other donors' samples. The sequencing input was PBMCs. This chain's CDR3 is CAISELRDRRKGYEQYF. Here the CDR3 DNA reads TGTGCCATCAGTGAGCTCCGGGACAGGAGAAAGGGCTACGAGCAGTACTTC.